This is a list of T cell receptor beta chains from one sample in a study of early T cells in non-severe SARS-CoV-2 infection. One entry per CDR3 protein results from TCRdb running MiXCR on the 5' RACE reads. Among more than 75,000 distinct CDR3 sequences listed, around 14% were seen once. Material: whole blood. Source of these receptors: an adult who was a healthcare worker with PCR-confirmed SARS-CoV-2 infection or an uninfected control (not recorded which). The CDR3 runs from the conserved cysteine through the conserved F or W. Each record gives: D gene, J gene, V gene, clone size, CDR3 DNA, CDR3 protein. A D gene is named only where the DNA matches it firmly. The size field is filled for only some rows; it gives once, few, many or a size class.

TRBD1,TRBJ2-7,TRBV12-3/TRBV12-4,-,TGTGCCAGCAGTTCTCGGACAGGGGGCATCGACGAGCAGTACTTC,CASSSRTGGIDEQYF
-,TRBJ1-2,TRBV19,-,TGTGCCAGTATTAGAAACGACGGCCGACGACCCTATGGCTACACCTTC,CASIRNDGRRPYGYTF
TRBD1,TRBJ1-6,TRBV2,-,TGTGCCAGCAGTGTGGGACAGGGACTTTCACCCCTCCACTTT,CASSVGQGLSPLHF
-,TRBJ1-2,TRBV11-1,many,TGTGCCAGCAGCAAGGAGAGAAACTATGGCTACACCTTC,CASSKERNYGYTF
TRBD2,TRBJ2-1,TRBV28,-,TGTGCCAGCAGGCGTAGCGGGAGCTCCTACAATGAGCAGTTCTTC,CASRRSGSSYNEQFF
-,TRBJ2-1,TRBV12-5,-,TGTGCTAGTGGTTTGGAGGGAGCGGAGACCTACAATGAGCAGTTCTTC,CASGLEGAETYNEQFF
TRBD2,TRBJ2-7,TRBV7-8,many,TGTGCCAGCAGCCCCCAAGGACTAGCGGGGATCGGCGAGCAGTACTTC,CASSPQGLAGIGEQYF
TRBD1,TRBJ1-1,TRBV5-1,-,TGCGCCAGCAGCGTCGACAGGGGGAGTTACACTGAAGCTTTCTTT,CASSVDRGSYTEAFF
TRBD2,TRBJ2-5,TRBV10-3,few,TGTGCCATCAGTGAGTCGGGGGGACTACAAGAGACCCAGTACTTC,CAISESGGLQETQYF
TRBD2,TRBJ2-7,TRBV20-1,many,TGCAGTGCTAGACCCACTAGCGGGGTTACCTACGAGCAGTACTTC,CSARPTSGVTYEQYF
-,TRBJ1-1,TRBV7-9,few,TGTGCCAGCGGGAGGGTCACTGAAGCTTTCTTT,CASGRVTEAFF
-,TRBJ2-1,TRBV4-1,-,TGCGCCAGCAGCCCAATCCCCCTAGCAGCCTACAATGAGCAGTTCTTC,CASSPIPLAAYNEQFF
TRBD2,TRBJ2-1,TRBV5-1,few,TGCGCCAGCAGCTTGGTCGGACTAGCGGGAGGAGGCAATGAGCAGTTCTTC,CASSLVGLAGGGNEQFF
-,TRBJ1-1,TRBV20-1,few,TGCAGTGCCGCCTTCGGAGAGGACACTGAAGCTTTCTTT,CSAAFGEDTEAFF
-,TRBJ2-2,TRBV25-1,-,TGTGCCAGCAGTGAATATCGGGCGCCTTCCACCGGGGAGCTGTTTTTT,CASSEYRAPSTGELFF
TRBD1,TRBJ2-5,TRBV7-9,-,TGTGCCAGCAGCCCATCGGGACAGGAGTATAGTCAGTACTTC,CASSPSGQEYSQYF
TRBD1,TRBJ1-5,TRBV5-8,many,TGTGCCAGCACGGACAGGGGGAAGCCCAATCAGCCCCAGCATTTT,CASTDRGKPNQPQHF
-,TRBJ2-3,TRBV3-1,few,TGTGCCAGCAGCCAGGGACAGCGGGTGAGCACAGATACGCAGTATTTT,CASSQGQRVSTDTQYF
-,TRBJ1-3,TRBV30,-,TGTGCCAGGAGTCCAACGTCCTCAAACACCATATATTTT,CARSPTSSNTIYF
-,TRBJ1-1,TRBV5-1,-,TGCGCCAGCAGTGAAGGAAAGGGGTTTGGCACTGAAGCTTTCTTT,CASSEGKGFGTEAFF
-,TRBJ1-5,TRBV5-1,few,TGCGCCAGCAGCTTAGGTTACGGGTCGCTCCAGCCCCAGCATTTT,CASSLGYGSLQPQHF
TRBD2,TRBJ2-2,TRBV6-1,medium-sized,TGTGCCAGCAGAGCGGGACTAGCGGGAGCCGGGGAGCTGTTTTTT,CASRAGLAGAGELFF